This entry describes one T cell receptor beta chain. This clone was seen once. The antigen this receptor binds is unknown. No clone much larger than this one lies a single base away; base qualities are absent. Using the deep immunoSEQ assay, multiplex PCR amplified TCR CDR3 regions from genomic DNA. For each cell subset, the extracted genomic DNA was distributed evenly across all wells of several immunoSEQ 96-well plates, and each plate served as one replicate. Each replicate PCR for sorted subsets received about 0.2 ug genomic DNA, equal to 30,000 or so T cell genomes. Purified libraries were quantified with a Qubit 3.0 fluorometer, sized on a Bioanalyzer 2100, and re-quantified with the KAPA Library Quantification kit. Each immunoSEQ 96-well plate was sequenced on its own single-read 150-cycle Illumina NextSeq 550 flow cell. The authors processed their data as follows. The immunoSEQ output contained only junctional sequences without quality scores, so filtering could not match that applied to full-length reads. To assign V/J genes and CDR3, sequences were annotated using PyIR, a Python wrapper for IgBLAST v1.9, with IMGT germline references. Reads with weak V/J assignments (E-value above 1e-6), missing CDR3, stop codons, out-of-frame junctions, or ambiguous translated residues were removed. V3J clonotypes were defined as sequences sharing an identical inferred V gene, J gene, and CDR3 amino acid sequence. Percentage overlap between repertoires was calculated by dividing the number of shared unique clonotypes by the size of the smaller repertoire. Richness of each repertoire was evaluated using RTK rarefaction, the Chao1 estimator, and Recon v2.1 estimates of unobserved clonotypes. Generation probabilities were computed with OLGA for all TCRbeta clonotypes obtained by the gDNA method from four donors. Held by TCRdb, this immuneACCESS table contains in-frame sequences only and omits some clones. Under half of the omission traces to an unresolved V gene where checked; the cause of the rest is unknown. V and J calls and clone size follow that table, whereas D and trimming were derived from the DNA. This sample holds 2 million to 2.5 million clones; roughly 93% were observed only once. The ten biggest clones cover 0.36% of the sample.

These data are taken from a study of shared clonotypes between healthy human individuals (dated by TCRdb to the early 2020s). Describing the broader study: A few men and two women, aged 18 to 49 years, made up the cohort. For each donor, CD4 naive and CD4 memory were each run on three plates, CD8 naive on two plates, and CD8 memory on one plate. Blood TCR repertoires of about five healthy adults were deeply sequenced to estimate repertoire size and the extent of clonotype sharing between individuals. Different laboratories and diverse techniques were used to prepare libraries and sequence TCR repertoires, to increase sequencing depth and limit assay-specific biases. Per donor, leukapheresis produced somewhere between about 0.94 and 10 billion PBMCs. The full study reports these points: The small number of donors limited the genetic and exposure-history diversity represented. Naive subsets generally had larger estimated clonotype richness than memory subsets did. Sampling was limited to blood, and TCR repertoires in tissue likely differ from TCR repertoires in blood. Pairwise subsampling indicated that sequencing depth was expected to affect the degree of clonotype sharing among donors. Even with the large sequencing depth, rarefaction of the sorted-subset datasets indicated that sequencing was incomplete. Higher generation probabilities were observed for clonotypes shared by all four sorted-subset donors than for non-shared clonotypes. Around 5.4% of naive CD4, 3.5% of naive CD8, around 2.3% of memory CD4, and 0.4% of memory CD8 clonotypes were shared across several donors.

Measured from the cysteine to the phenylalanine, the CDR3 is 16 residues long. Only the CDR3 part of the read is kept: 48 bases, read in frame from the first base. CDR1 and CDR2, per the germline V gene, are SGHVS and FNYEAQ. V loses 5 bases at its end and J loses 4 bases; junction bases beyond the gene matches: 11. Donors were healthy HIV-negative adults with no recently reported acute infections or vaccinations. All donors were Caucasian adults living in Nashville, Tennessee, USA. CD4+ T cells were enriched by magnetic negative selection; naive cells were then positively selected on CD45RA, and the negative fraction formed the memory subset. Blood was obtained by leukapheresis, after which PBMCs were separated by Ficoll-Histopaque density gradient centrifugation and cryopreserved in liquid nitrogen vapor phase. Analytical flow cytometry was used to check the purity and quantity of each magnetically sorted T cell population. Genomic DNA was isolated from every sorted fraction and measured by UV absorbance on a Nanodrop 2000c.

The sequenced material came from naive CD4+ T cells from PBMCs. The sample's cell subset or site label, decoded: CD45RA+ positively selected. The source of this sequence is a young man in good health. Some clones in this sample may be carry-over from other donors' samples. The rearrangement combines TRBV7-6 with TRBJ2-1; 7 central nucleotides agree with TRBD2. In nucleotides, the sequence is TGTGCCAGCAGCAGCTTGGGGGGGGTAACTTACAATGAGCAGTTCTTC. Its protein product is CASSSLGGVTYNEQFF. With the portions outside the CDR3 filled from the reference TRBV7-6 and TRBJ2-1 genes, the complete variable region becomes GAGVSQSPRYKVTKRGQDVALRCDPISGHVSLYWYRQALGQGPEFLTYFNYEAQQDKSGLPNDRFSAERPEGSISTLTIQRTEQRDSAMYRCASSSLGGVTYNEQFFGPGTRLTVL.